This T cell receptor (beta chain) comes out of a study of OX40 agonist ivuxolimab in advanced cancers. Repertoires were generated with immunoSEQ multiplex PCR, while TCRdb's copy carries only in-frame clones and drops some. This sample yields tens of thousands of clones, of which 80% are seen a single time; 3.5% to 5.5% belongs to the top ten. The sequence was obtained from an adult with an advanced solid tumor such as melanoma, head and neck, liver or kidney cancer. The sample here was CD4+ or CD8+ T cells sorted from blood, taken in a trial of the OX40 agonist ivuxolimab.

The CDR3 loop is CASRSLAETEAFF. CDR3 in DNA: TGCGCCAGCAGGTCCCTGGCAGAGACTGAAGCTTTCTTT. The chain recombines TRBV5-1 with TRBJ1-1, with D hard to call. The germline V gene encodes CDR1 SGHRS and CDR2 YFSETQ. Deletions cut 5 bases from V and 5 bases from J, with 13 bases between. The CDR3 spans 13 residues. The entire variable domain, with the rest obtained from reference TRBV5-1 and TRBJ1-1, is as follows: KAGVTQTPRYLIKTRGQQVTLSCSPISGHRSVSWYQQTPGQGLQFLFEYFSETQRNKGNFPGRFSGRQFSNSRSEMNVSTLELGDSALYLCASRSLAETEAFFGQGTRLTVV.